Shown below are 15 T cell receptor beta chains from a single sample sequenced in a study of blood T cells in healthy people across ages. Through a sample-barcoded 5' primer and a J-beta primer mix, a second PCR was run for roughly 6 to 11 cycles. TCRdb ran MiXCR on the 5' RACE reads and lists one entry per CDR3 protein. The sample lists 1.5 million to 2 million distinct CDR3 sequences; roughly 30% were seen once. Sequenced sample: blood. The origin of the receptors is a woman in her twenties or thirties in good health.

This rearrangement joins TRBV2 to TRBJ1-2; TRBD1 might be the D (5 bases). This CDR3 comprises 12 residues. The germline gives CDR1 SNHLY, CDR2 FYNNEI. With 2 bases removed from V and 7 bases from J, the gap between germline ends came to 8 bases. CDR3 region: CASSEFRGGYTF. The CDR3 DNA is TGTGCCAGCAGTGAATTTAGGGGTGGCTACACCTTC.

This clonotype came up a few times. The chain combines TRBV20-1 with TRBJ1-4; D may be TRBD1 (5 bases). Germline V lookup: CDR1 DFQATT, CDR2 SNEGSKA (reference sequence). The CDR3 length is 18 residues. Trimming took off 5 bases at V and 8 bases at J, with 30 bases between the two ends. The CDR3 region is CSASPPSGGSWGTEKLFF. In DNA, the CDR3 is TGCAGTGCTTCACCCCCCTCAGGCGGGTCTTGGGGGACCGAAAAACTGTTTTTT.

In its sample, this clonotype was seen a few times. The chain employs TRBV28 and TRBJ1-4, with TRBD1 matching over 12 bases. Germline V gene data show CDR1 as MDHEN and CDR2 as SYDVKM. This CDR3 spans 18 amino acids. The V and J ends lost 6 bases and 8 bases, in that order; junction bases with no gene match: 16. The chain's CDR3 is CASSKPGTGGELKEKLFF. The CDR3, as DNA: TGTGCCAGCAGCAAGCCCGGGACAGGGGGCGAGTTAAAGGAAAAACTGTTTTTT.

The rearrangement uses TRBV29-1 and TRBJ1-2; 9 nucleotides match TRBD1. Per the germline V gene, CDR1 is SQVTM and CDR2 is ANQGSEA. Trimming took 7 bases from V and 7 from J; bases not matched to a gene: 10. The CDR3 runs to 13 residues. The CDR3 sequence: CSAGQGLDFGYTF. The CDR3 DNA sequence: TGCAGCGCCGGACAGGGGTTGGACTTTGGCTACACCTTC. Combining the CDR3 with reference TRBV29-1 and TRBJ1-2 gives the whole variable domain SAVISQKPSRDICQRGTSLTIQCQVDSQVTMMFWYRQQPGQSLTLIATANQGSEATYESGFVIDKFPISRPNLTFSTLTVSNMSPEDSSIYLCSAGQGLDFGYTFGSGTRLTVV.

This clonotype was detected ten times or more. The DNA for the CDR3 is TGCAGCGTTGATTTAGCCCCCTACGAGCAGTACTTC. Translated, it gives CSVDLAPYEQYF. The chain has TRBV29-1 and TRBJ2-7; D unresolved. The germline CDR1 and CDR2 sequences are SQVTM and ANQGSEA. The ends were cut back, 3 bases at V and 2 bases at J, with 8 bases in the middle. The CDR3 spans 12 residues.

V usage is TRBV15 and J usage is TRBJ2-5; the D gene is possibly TRBD1 (5 bases). The CDR3 length is 16 residues. Germline V gene data show CDR1 as LNHNV and CDR2 as YYDKDF (reference sequence). V was trimmed by 5 bases and J by 1 base, leaving 17 bases between them. This CDR3 is CATSARSSGLQETQYF. The DNA of the CDR3 is TGTGCCACCAGCGCGCGAAGCTCAGGGCTCCAAGAGACCCAGTACTTC.

The chain recombines TRBV6-5 with TRBJ2-3; no reliable D call. This CDR3 is built from 15 residues. V dropped 7 bases and J dropped 7 bases, with 21 bases sitting between them. The germline CDR1 and CDR2 sequences are MNHEY and SVGAGI. The CDR3: CASTTTAVSANTQYF. The CDR3 DNA reads TGTGCCAGCACCACAACCGCCGTCTCGGCAAATACGCAGTATTTT.

The rearrangement uses TRBV12-5 and TRBJ1-4; D unresolved. This CDR3 is built from 19 residues. Germline V gene data show CDR1 as LGHNT and CDR2 as FRNRAP. Between the trimmed V and J ends, which lost 0 bases and 0 bases, there was a span of 17 bases. The CDR3 protein is CASGLVDATADPTNEKLFF. CDR3 bases: TGTGCTAGTGGTTTGGTAGACGCCACCGCGGATCCAACTAATGAAAAACTGTTTTTT.

Regarding this clonotype: This probably arose from a read error, given a far larger clone one base away. The J gene is TRBJ2-7, the V gene TRBV5-1; no definite D call. The CDR3 loop spans 12 amino acids. Germline CDR1 is SGHRS and CDR2 is YFSETQ. The CDR3 region has the DNA TGCACCAGCAGCCTAACCGACTACGAGCAGTACTTC. Protein: CTSSLTDYEQYF.

This chain connects TRBV28 to TRBJ2-5, with D perhaps matching TRBD2 (7 bases). CDR1 and CDR2 (germline): MDHEN, SYDVKM. The CDR3 contains 15 residues. Trimming pared 7 bases from V and 0 bases from J, leaving 15 bases between. The CDR3 is CASTGGGGHQETQYF. The CDR3 DNA is TGTGCCAGCACGGGGGGCGGGGGACACCAAGAGACCCAGTACTTC.

This chain connects TRBV14 to TRBJ1-5, with D unresolved. This CDR3 region has 13 residues. CDR1 is SGHDN and CDR2 is FVKESK in the germline V gene. Trimming removed 3 bases at V and 11 bases at J, with 14 bases between. CDR3 loop: CASSQDPGETQHF. The CDR3 nucleotides are TGTGCCAGCAGCCAGGACCCCGGAGAGACCCAGCATTTT.

This clonotype has ten or more counts. The genes are TRBV29-1 and TRBJ2-3; D call uncertain. The CDR3 covers 11 residues. The germline gives CDR1 SQVTM, CDR2 ANQGSEA. The ends were cut back, 1 base at V and 8 bases at J, with 7 bases in the middle. The CDR3: CSVEVGVTQYF. The CDR3 DNA follows: TGCAGCGTTGAAGTCGGAGTTACGCAGTATTTT.

The gene calls are TRBV4-1 and TRBJ2-4; D is possibly TRBD1 or TRBD2 (6 bases each). Trimming removed 0 bases from V and 13 bases from J, with 22 bases in between. Germline V gene lookup returns CDR1 MGHRA and CDR2 YSYEKL. CDR3 length: 16 amino acids. The CDR3 here is CASSQDPEQGRREQYF. As DNA, the CDR3 is TGCGCCAGCAGCCAAGATCCGGAACAGGGTCGTCGGGAGCAGTACTTC.

This clonotype turned up a few times. This chain links TRBV4-3 with TRBJ2-1, with 10 bases identical to TRBD1. J was trimmed by 8 bases and V by 0 bases; bases with no gene match: 19. The CDR3 runs to 20 residues. CDR1 LGHNA and CDR2 YSLEER come from the germline V gene. The DNA for the CDR3 is TGCGCCAGCAGCCAAGATCCCCGGACAGGGGGTCTCTCGGTACGGGATGAGCAGTTCTTC. Amino acids: CASSQDPRTGGLSVRDEQFF.

V and J are TRBV20-1 and TRBJ1-3; tentatively, D is TRBD1 (5 bases). The CDR3 extends over 14 amino acids. The ends were cut back, 0 bases at V and 2 bases at J, with 8 bases in the middle. The V gene's germline CDR1 is DFQATT and CDR2 SNEGSKA (reference sequence). The CDR3 bases are TGCAGTGCTAGAGATCCAGGGACTGGAAACACCATATATTTT. It yields the protein CSARDPGTGNTIYF.